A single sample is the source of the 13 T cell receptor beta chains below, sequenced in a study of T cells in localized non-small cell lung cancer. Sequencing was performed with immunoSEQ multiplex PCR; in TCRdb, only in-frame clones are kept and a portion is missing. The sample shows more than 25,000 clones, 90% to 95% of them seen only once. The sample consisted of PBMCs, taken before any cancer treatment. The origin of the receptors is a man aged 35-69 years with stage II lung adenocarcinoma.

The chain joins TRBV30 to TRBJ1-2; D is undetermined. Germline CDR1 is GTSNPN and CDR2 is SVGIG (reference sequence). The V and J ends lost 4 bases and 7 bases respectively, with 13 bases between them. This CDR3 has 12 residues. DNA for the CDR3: TGTGCCTGGACCAAACTAGAGGGTGGCTACACCTTC. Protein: CAWTKLEGGYTF. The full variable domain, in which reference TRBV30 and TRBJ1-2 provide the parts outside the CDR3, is SQTIHQWPATLVQPVGSPLSLECTVEGTSNPNLYWYRQAAGRGLQLLFYSVGIGQISSEVPQNLSASRPQDRQFILSSKKLLLSDSGFYLCAWTKLEGGYTFGSGTRLTVV.

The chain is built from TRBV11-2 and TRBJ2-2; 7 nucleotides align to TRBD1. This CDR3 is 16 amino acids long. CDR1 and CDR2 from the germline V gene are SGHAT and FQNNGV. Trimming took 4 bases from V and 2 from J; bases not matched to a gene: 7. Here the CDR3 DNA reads TGTGCCAGCAGCTCAAGACAGGGAATAAACACCGGGGAGCTGTTTTTT. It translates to CASSSRQGINTGELFF.

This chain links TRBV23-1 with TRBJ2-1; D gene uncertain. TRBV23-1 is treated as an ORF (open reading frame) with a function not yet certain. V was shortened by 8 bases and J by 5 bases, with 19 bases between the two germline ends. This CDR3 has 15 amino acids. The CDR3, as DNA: TGCGCCAGCCCTGGACGCCCCCCCTCGAACAATGAGCAGTTCTTC. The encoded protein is CASPGRPPSNNEQFF.

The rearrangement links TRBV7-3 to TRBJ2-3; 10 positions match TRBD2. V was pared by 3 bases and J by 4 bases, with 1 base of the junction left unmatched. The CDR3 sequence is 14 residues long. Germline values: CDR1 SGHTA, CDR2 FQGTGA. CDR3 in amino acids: CASSLSGRADTQYF. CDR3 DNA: TGTGCCAGCAGCTTGAGCGGGAGGGCAGATACGCAGTATTTT.

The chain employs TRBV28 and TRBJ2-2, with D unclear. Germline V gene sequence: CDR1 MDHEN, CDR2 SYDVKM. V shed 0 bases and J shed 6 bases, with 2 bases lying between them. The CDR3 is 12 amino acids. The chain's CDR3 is CASSLWSGELFF. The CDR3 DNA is TGTGCCAGCAGTTTATGGTCCGGGGAGCTGTTTTTT.

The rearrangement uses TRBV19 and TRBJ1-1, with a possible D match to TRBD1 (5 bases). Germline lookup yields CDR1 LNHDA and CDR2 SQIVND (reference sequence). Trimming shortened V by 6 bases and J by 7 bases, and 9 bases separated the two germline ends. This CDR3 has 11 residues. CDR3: CASRGRGEAFF. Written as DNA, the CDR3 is TGTGCCAGTAGGGGACGGGGTGAAGCTTTCTTT.

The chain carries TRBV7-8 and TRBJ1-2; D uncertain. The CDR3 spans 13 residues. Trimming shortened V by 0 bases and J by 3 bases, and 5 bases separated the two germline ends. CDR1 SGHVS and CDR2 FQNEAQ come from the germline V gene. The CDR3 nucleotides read TGTGCCAGCAGCTTAGCCGGGGACTATGGCTACACCTTC. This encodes CASSLAGDYGYTF.

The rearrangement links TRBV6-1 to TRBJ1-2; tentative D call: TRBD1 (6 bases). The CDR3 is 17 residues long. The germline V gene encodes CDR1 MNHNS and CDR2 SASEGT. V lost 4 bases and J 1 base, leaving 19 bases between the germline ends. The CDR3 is CASSVLGRGPLNYGYTF. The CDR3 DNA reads TGTGCCAGCAGTGTACTTGGCAGGGGCCCTCTTAACTATGGCTACACCTTC.

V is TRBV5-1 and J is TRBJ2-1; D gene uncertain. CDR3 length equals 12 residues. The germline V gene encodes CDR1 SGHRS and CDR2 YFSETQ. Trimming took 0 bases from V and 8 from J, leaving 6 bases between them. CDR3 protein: CASSLGRDEQFF. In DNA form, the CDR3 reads TGCGCCAGCAGCTTGGGACGGGATGAGCAGTTCTTC.

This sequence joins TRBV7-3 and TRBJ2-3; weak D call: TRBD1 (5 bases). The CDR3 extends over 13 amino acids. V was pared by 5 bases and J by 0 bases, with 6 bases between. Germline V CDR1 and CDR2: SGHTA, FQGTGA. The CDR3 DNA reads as TGTGCCAGCAGCCAGGGTAGCACAGATACGCAGTATTTT. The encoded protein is CASSQGSTDTQYF. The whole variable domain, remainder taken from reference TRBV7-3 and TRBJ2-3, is GAGVSQTPSNKVTEKGKYVELRCDPISGHTALYWYRQSLGQGPEFLIYFQGTGAADDSGLPNDRFFAVRPEGSVSTLKIQRTERGDSAVYLCASSQGSTDTQYFGPGTRLTVL.

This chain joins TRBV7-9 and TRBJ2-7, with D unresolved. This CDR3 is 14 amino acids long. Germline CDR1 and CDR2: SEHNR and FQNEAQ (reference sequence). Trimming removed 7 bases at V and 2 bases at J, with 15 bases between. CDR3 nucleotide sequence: TGTGCCAGCATGCCACCCCTAGGAGCCTACGAGCAGTACTTC. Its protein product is CASMPPLGAYEQYF.

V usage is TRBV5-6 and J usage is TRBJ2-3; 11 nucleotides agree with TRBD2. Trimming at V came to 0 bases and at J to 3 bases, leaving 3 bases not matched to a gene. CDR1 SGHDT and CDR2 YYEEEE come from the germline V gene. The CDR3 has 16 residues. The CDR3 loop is CASSLGLAGRTDTQYF. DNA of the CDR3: TGTGCCAGCAGCTTGGGACTAGCGGGACGGACAGATACGCAGTATTTT. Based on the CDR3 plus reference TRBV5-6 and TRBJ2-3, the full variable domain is DAGVTQSPTHLIKTRGQQVTLRCSPKSGHDTVSWYQQALGQGPQFIFQYYEEEERQRGNFPDRFSGHQFPNYSSELNVNALLLGDSALYLCASSLGLAGRTDTQYFGPGTRLTVL.

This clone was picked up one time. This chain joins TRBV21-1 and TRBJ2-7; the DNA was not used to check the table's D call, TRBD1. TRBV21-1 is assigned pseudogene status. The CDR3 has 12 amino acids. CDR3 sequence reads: CASSKAVGQGPF. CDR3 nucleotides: TGTGCCAGCAGCAAAGCTGTAGGACAGGGGCCCTTC.